Listed below are T cell receptor beta chains from one sample, sequenced in a study of T cell changes during pregnancy in multiple sclerosis. The repertoire was sequenced with immunoSEQ multiplex PCR; TCRdb's copy has only in-frame clones and lacks some. The sample has about 40,000 clones; over 85% are singletons. The source material was peripheral blood, sampled before pregnancy. The receptor set was obtained from a female donor with multiple sclerosis, enrolled in a pregnancy study. CDR3s include the opening cysteine and the closing phenylalanine or tryptophan. D genes are given only for firm matches. Only some rows state a clone size, as once, few, many or a class for expanded clones.

>-|TRBV28|-|TRBJ1-4
CASSFPAGGGEKLFF
TGTGCCAGCAGTTTCCCAGCGGGGGGCGGGGAAAAACTGTTTTTT
>-|TRBV5-1|-|TRBJ2-7
CASSLALASQEAYEQYF
TGCGCCAGCAGCTTGGCTCTTGCCAGTCAGGAGGCCTACGAGCAGTACTTC
>-|TRBV6-4|-|TRBJ2-3
CASSEGRDTDTQYF
TGTGCCAGCAGTGAAGGGCGGGACACAGATACGCAGTATTTT
>-|TRBV2|TRBD2|TRBJ2-3
CASRPGTRETDTQYF
TGTGCCAGCAGACCCGGGACTAGAGAGACAGATACGCAGTATTTT
>-|TRBV2|TRBD2|TRBJ2-3
CASSEATTSGSWGSFEDTQYF
TGTGCCAGCAGTGAAGCTACGACTAGCGGGAGTTGGGGCTCCTTTGAAGATACGCAGTATTTT
>-|TRBV5-1|-|TRBJ2-3
CASSLEGPTDTQYF
TGCGCCAGCAGCTTGGAGGGGCCGACAGATACGCAGTATTTT
>once|TRBV19|-|TRBJ1-5
CASSMDSPNQPQHF
TGTGCCAGTAGTATGGACAGCCCCAATCAGCCCCAGCATTTT
>-|TRBV19|-|TRBJ2-6
CASSIRSYPSGANVLTF
TGTGCCAGTAGTATAAGGAGCTACCCCTCTGGGGCCAACGTCCTGACTTTC
>once|TRBV19|TRBD2|TRBJ2-2
CASSMIAGPHTGELFF
TGTGCCAGTAGTATGATAGCGGGGCCCCACACCGGGGAGCTGTTTTTT
>-|TRBV5-6|-|TRBJ1-1
CASTSGKNTEAFF
TGTGCCAGCACGTCAGGGAAGAACACTGAAGCTTTCTTT
>-|TRBV2|TRBD1|TRBJ2-5
CASSEWDSTRETQYF
TGTGCCAGCAGTGAATGGGACAGCACCAGGGAGACCCAGTACTTC
>-|TRBV2|TRBD2|TRBJ2-5
CASNPTSSGETQYF
TGTGCCAGCAACCCCACTAGTAGCGGGGAGACCCAGTACTTC
>-|TRBV29-1|-|TRBJ2-1
CSVEDPERATYNEQFF
TGCAGCGTTGAAGATCCAGAGCGGGCAACCTACAATGAGCAGTTCTTC
>-|TRBV6-6|TRBD2|TRBJ2-4
CASSGDAGGAKNIQYF
TGTGCCAGCAGTGGGGATGCGGGGGGGGCCAAAAACATTCAGTACTTC
>-|TRBV2|-|TRBJ2-5
CASSFDRNEETQYF
TGTGCCAGCAGCTTTGACAGGAATGAAGAGACCCAGTACTTC
>-|TRBV19|-|TRBJ2-6
CASSKTGAGANVLTF
TGTGCCAGTAGTAAAACAGGAGCTGGGGCCAACGTCCTAACTTTC
>few|TRBV9|TRBD2|TRBJ2-2
CASSSRLAGGVGELFF
TGTGCCAGCAGCTCCCGACTAGCGGGAGGGGTCGGGGAGCTGTTTTTT
>once|TRBV5-4|TRBD2|TRBJ2-3
CASSTRLAGGGDTQYF
TGTGCCAGCAGCACCCGACTAGCGGGAGGGGGAGATACGCAGTATTTT
>-|TRBV6-5|-|TRBJ1-1
CASSYSREGTEAFF
TGTGCCAGCAGTTATTCAAGGGAGGGGACTGAAGCTTTCTTT
>-|TRBV11-2|TRBD1|TRBJ2-7
CASRQPGQGSSEQYF
TGTGCCAGCAGACAACCGGGACAGGGTTCCTCCGAGCAGTACTTC
>-|TRBV12-2|-|TRBJ2-5
CASRLAGLGETQYF
TGTGCAAGTCGCTTAGCGGGACTGGGGGAGACCCAGTACTTC
>-|TRBV6-1|-|TRBJ2-1
CASSLTLTVEQFF
TGTGCCAGCAGCCTGACTTTGACTGTTGAGCAGTTCTTC
>once|TRBV10-2|-|TRBJ1-6
CASRTIGGSPLHF
TGCGCCAGCAGAACTATCGGGGGATCACCCCTCCACTTT
>-|TRBV7-9|TRBD1|TRBJ1-4
CASSRRGSEEKLFF
TGTGCCAGCAGCCGCAGGGGGTCAGAGGAAAAACTGTTTTTT
>-|TRBV2|-|TRBJ1-4
CASSENRSSKLFF
TGTGCCAGCAGTGAAAACCGTTCGAGTAAACTGTTTTTT
>-|TRBV9|TRBD1|TRBJ2-3
CASSVVGTGYADTQYF
TGTGCCAGCAGCGTAGTGGGGACAGGGTACGCAGATACGCAGTATTTT
>-|TRBV10-3|-|TRBJ2-1
CAISGGKVGEQFF
TGTGCCATCAGTGGTGGAAAGGTCGGGGAGCAGTTCTTC
>-|TRBV7-2|TRBD1|TRBJ1-2
CASSTDRGYGYTF
TGTGCCAGCAGCACGGACAGGGGCTATGGCTACACCTTC
>-|TRBV29-1|TRBD2|TRBJ2-7
CSVVPAGGYEQYF
TGCAGCGTTGTTCCAGCGGGAGGATACGAGCAGTACTTC
>-|TRBV6-1|TRBD2|TRBJ2-7
CASRSGGYSYEQYF
TGTGCCAGCCGCAGCGGGGGATATTCCTACGAGCAGTACTTC
>-|TRBV11-2|-|TRBJ2-1
CASSLAPRRDRYNEQFF
TGTGCCAGCAGCTTAGCCCCCAGGAGGGACCGTTACAATGAGCAGTTCTTC
>-|TRBV13|-|TRBJ2-1
CASSSLGVSSYNEQFF
TGTGCCAGCAGCTCCCTCGGGGTTAGCTCCTACAATGAGCAGTTCTTC
>-|TRBV6-4|TRBD2|TRBJ2-3
CASSDGTSGTDTQYF
TGTGCCAGCAGTGATGGGACTAGCGGCACAGATACGCAGTATTTT
>-|TRBV28|-|TRBJ2-5
CASSSAQETQYF
TGTGCCAGCAGTAGCGCGCAAGAGACCCAGTACTTC
>-|TRBV13|-|TRBJ1-2
CASSSRTDANYGYTF
TGTGCCAGCAGCAGCCGGACAGATGCTAACTATGGCTACACCTTC
>-|TRBV18|TRBD2|TRBJ2-5
CASSPRSSGSQETQYF
TGTGCCAGCTCACCTCGGTCTAGCGGGTCTCAAGAGACCCAGTACTTC
>-|TRBV6-4|-|TRBJ2-3
CASSAESSTDTQYF
TGTGCCAGCAGTGCTGAGTCCAGCACAGATACGCAGTATTTT
>-|TRBV28|TRBD2|TRBJ2-2
CASTSGGADTGELFF
TGTGCCAGCACGTCGGGAGGGGCTGACACCGGGGAGCTGTTTTTT
>few|TRBV7-9|-|TRBJ1-5
CASSFGEGRGNQPQHF
TGTGCCAGCAGCTTTGGGGAGGGCAGGGGAAATCAGCCCCAGCATTTT
>-|TRBV5-1|-|TRBJ2-1
CASSLSRVNEQFF
TGCGCCAGCAGCCTAAGCAGGGTCAATGAGCAGTTCTTC
>-|TRBV28|-|TRBJ2-7
CASAQGGANSYEQYF
TGTGCCAGCGCACAAGGTGGGGCCAACTCCTACGAGCAGTACTTC
>-|TRBV5-1|TRBD1|TRBJ2-4
CASSAGTGAKNIQYF
TGCGCCAGCAGCGCCGGGACAGGAGCCAAAAACATTCAGTACTTC
>-|TRBV7-9|TRBD1|TRBJ1-1
CASSPTGGVEAFF
TGTGCCAGCAGCCCCACAGGGGGTGTTGAAGCTTTCTTT
>-|TRBV11-3|-|TRBJ2-7
CASSWTGGSYEQYF
TGTGCCAGCAGCTGGACCGGGGGTTCCTACGAGCAGTACTTC
>-|TRBV9|TRBD1|TRBJ2-3
CASSRLPTGDTQYF
TGTGCCAGCAGCAGGTTACCGACAGGGGATACGCAGTATTTT
>-|TRBV19|TRBD1|TRBJ1-5
CASSITGDSQPQHF
TGTGCCAGTAGCATTACAGGGGATTCCCAGCCCCAGCATTTT
>once|TRBV19|TRBD1|TRBJ2-6
CASRWTGVAGANVLTF
TGTGCCAGTAGATGGACAGGAGTCGCTGGGGCCAACGTCCTGACTTTC
>-|TRBV10-1|TRBD2|TRBJ2-7
CASSESVAGRDEQYF
TGCGCCAGCAGTGAGTCGGTAGCGGGACGTGACGAGCAGTACTTC
>-|TRBV6-5|TRBD2|TRBJ2-7
CASTRGAGAEVQYF
TGTGCCAGCACCCGGGGAGCGGGAGCCGAGGTGCAGTACTTC
>-|TRBV28|-|TRBJ1-5
CASSFYGGNQPQHF
TGTGCCAGCAGTTTCTATGGAGGCAATCAGCCCCAGCATTTT